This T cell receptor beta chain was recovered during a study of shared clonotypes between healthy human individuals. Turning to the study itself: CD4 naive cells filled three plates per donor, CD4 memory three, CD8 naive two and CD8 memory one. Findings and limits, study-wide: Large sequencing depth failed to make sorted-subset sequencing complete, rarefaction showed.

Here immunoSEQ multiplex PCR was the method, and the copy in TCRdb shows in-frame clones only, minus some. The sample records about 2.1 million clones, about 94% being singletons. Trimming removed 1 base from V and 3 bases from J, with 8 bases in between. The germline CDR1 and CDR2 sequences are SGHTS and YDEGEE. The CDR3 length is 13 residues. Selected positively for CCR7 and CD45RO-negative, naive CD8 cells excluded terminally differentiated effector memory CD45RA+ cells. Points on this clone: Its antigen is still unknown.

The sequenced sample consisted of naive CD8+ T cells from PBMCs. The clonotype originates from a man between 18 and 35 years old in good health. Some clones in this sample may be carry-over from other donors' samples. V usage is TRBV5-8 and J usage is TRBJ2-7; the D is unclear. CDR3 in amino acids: CASSLYGGYEQYF. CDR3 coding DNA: TGTGCCAGCAGCTTGTACGGCGGCTACGAGCAGTACTTC.